This T cell receptor (beta chain) was sequenced for a study of cytomegalovirus exposure and HLA in healthy donors. The CDR3 sequence is 14 residues long. Germline CDR1 and CDR2: SGHKS and YYEKEE (reference sequence). Trimming took off 0 bases at V and 3 bases at J, with 9 bases between the two ends. The PCR used 60 Vbeta and 13 Jbeta primers. Produced via immunoSEQ multiplex PCR; TCRdb's table is partial and in-frame only. The sample's table shows 200,000 to 250,000 clones. Sequenced input: PBMCs. The source is a woman in her 30s in good health and CMV-seropositive. V usage is TRBV5-5 and J usage is TRBJ2-5; D is ambiguous. The CDR3 reads CASSLVQTKETQYF. As DNA, the CDR3 is TGTGCCAGCAGCTTGGTACAGACCAAAGAGACCCAGTACTTC.